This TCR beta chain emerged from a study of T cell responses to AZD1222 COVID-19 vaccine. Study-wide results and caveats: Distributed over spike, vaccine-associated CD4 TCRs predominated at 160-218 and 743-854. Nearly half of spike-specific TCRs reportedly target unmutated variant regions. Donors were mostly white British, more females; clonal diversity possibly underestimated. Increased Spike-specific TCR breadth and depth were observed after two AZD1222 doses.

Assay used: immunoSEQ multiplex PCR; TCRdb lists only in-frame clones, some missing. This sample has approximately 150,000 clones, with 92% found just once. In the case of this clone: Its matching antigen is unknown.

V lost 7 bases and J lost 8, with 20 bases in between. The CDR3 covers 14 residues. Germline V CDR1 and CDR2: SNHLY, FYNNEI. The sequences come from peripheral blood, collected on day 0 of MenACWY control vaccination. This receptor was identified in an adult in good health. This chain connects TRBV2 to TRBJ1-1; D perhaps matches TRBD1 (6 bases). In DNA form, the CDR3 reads TGTGCCAGCATGGTGGGGGCTGCTAGGAGGGAAGCTTTCTTT. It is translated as CASMVGAARREAFF. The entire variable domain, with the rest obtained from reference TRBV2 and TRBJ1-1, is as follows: EPEVTQTPSHQVTQMGQEVILRCVPISNHLYFYWYRQILGQKVEFLVSFYNNEISEKSEIFDDQFSVERPDGSNFTLKIRSTKLEDSAMYFCASMVGAARREAFFGQGTRLTVV.